This is a list of T cell receptor beta chains from one sample in a study of T cells after yellow fever vaccination. TCRdb redid the calling of the 5' RACE reads with MiXCR, one entry per CDR3 protein. The data contain 200,000 to 300,000 distinct CDR3 sequences, over 6.5% of them seen just once; the ten biggest clones take up more than 1%. The specimen was CD4+ T cells sorted from PBMCs, collected on the day of the yellow fever booster vaccination. These TCRs come from a man under 40 who received the YFV17D yellow fever vaccine. Both conserved end residues are part of each CDR3. The D gene is left open where the match is weak. Clone size is stated in some rows and not others, as once, few, many or a class when expanded.

.,TRBJ1-5,few,TRBV7-2,CASSQRQGNQPQHF,TGTGCCAGCAGCCAACGCCAGGGCAATCAGCCCCAGCATTTT
.,TRBJ2-2,many,TRBV10-3,CAAGRTNTGELFF,TGTGCCGCAGGACGGACGAACACCGGGGAGCTGTTTTTT
.,TRBJ2-2,many,TRBV6-5,CASSYSRVTGELFF,TGTGCCAGCAGTTACTCGAGGGTCACCGGGGAGCTGTTTTTT
TRBD2,TRBJ2-3,.,TRBV24-1,CATSEAGRDTQYF,TGTGCCACCAGTGAAGCGGGACGGGATACGCAGTATTTT
.,TRBJ2-3,many,TRBV7-6,CASSFRERSTDTQYF,TGTGCCAGCAGCTTCAGGGAGCGTAGCACAGATACGCAGTATTTT
.,TRBJ2-5,many,TRBV5-1,CASSLEGIRETQYF,TGCGCCAGCAGCTTGGAGGGAATCCGAGAGACCCAGTACTTC
.,TRBJ2-5,few,TRBV30,CASRVREETQYF,TGTGCCTCCAGGGTCCGGGAAGAGACCCAGTACTTC
TRBD2,TRBJ2-7,few,TRBV6-2/TRBV6-3,CASTPPGLESYEQYF,TGTGCCAGCACCCCCCCCGGACTAGAGTCCTACGAGCAGTACTTC
TRBD1,TRBJ2-2,many,TRBV7-7,CASSVTGSFRTGELFF,TGTGCTAGCAGCGTGACAGGGAGTTTTCGAACCGGGGAGCTGTTTTTT
TRBD2,TRBJ2-3,many,TRBV7-6,CASSPVLAGPDTQYF,TGTGCCAGCAGCCCCGTGCTAGCGGGACCAGATACGCAGTATTTT
.,TRBJ1-1,few,TRBV5-1,CASGESGVTEAFF,TGCGCCAGCGGCGAATCAGGGGTGACTGAAGCTTTCTTT
TRBD2,TRBJ2-7,many,TRBV7-7,CASSPWGLAENSYEQYF,TGTGCTAGCAGCCCATGGGGACTAGCGGAAAATTCCTACGAGCAGTACTTC
.,TRBJ2-6,.,TRBV29-1,CSVATGSGANVLTF,TGCAGCGTCGCCACGGGGTCCGGGGCCAACGTCCTGACTTTC
.,TRBJ2-7,.,TRBV9,CASSRREAYEQYF,TGTGCCAGCAGTAGGCGGGAAGCCTACGAGCAGTACTTC
TRBD2,TRBJ2-1,.,TRBV20-1,CCAKRTSGISSYNEQFF,TGCTGCGCTAAAAGGACTAGCGGGATTAGCTCCTACAATGAGCAGTTCTTC
.,TRBJ2-7,few,TRBV9,CASSGKGTRDEQYF,TGTGCCAGCAGCGGAAAAGGGACTCGGGACGAGCAGTACTTC
.,TRBJ2-1,.,TRBV18,CASSPTVTTRAGYNEQFF,TGTGCCAGCTCACCCACCGTAACTACCCGGGCTGGCTACAATGAGCAGTTCTTC
.,TRBJ2-7,few,TRBV10-3,CAISESTGEQYF,TGTGCCATCAGTGAGTCGACGGGCGAGCAGTACTTC
TRBD2,TRBJ2-5,many,TRBV20-1,CSARVPGGGQETQYF,TGCAGTGCTAGAGTTCCGGGAGGGGGCCAAGAGACCCAGTACTTC
TRBD2,TRBJ2-7,many,TRBV29-1,CSGGAGGAVEQYF,TGCAGCGGCGGGGCGGGAGGGGCGGTTGAGCAGTACTTC
.,TRBJ1-2,.,TRBV21-1,CASRGASKPSNYGYTF,TGTGCCAGCAGGGGCGCAAGTAAACCCTCTAACTATGGCTACACCTTC
.,TRBJ2-3,many,TRBV20-1,CSARPTKDTQYF,TGCAGTGCTAGACCCACGAAGGATACGCAGTATTTT
.,TRBJ2-5,few,TRBV7-8,CASSLDGTQETQYF,TGTGCCAGCAGCTTAGACGGGACACAAGAGACCCAGTACTTC
.,TRBJ1-1,few,TRBV7-2,CASSLLGMNTEAFF,TGTGCCAGCAGCTTATTAGGGATGAACACTGAAGCTTTCTTT
.,TRBJ1-4,.,TRBV4-3,CASSQDPAGTTTNEKLFF,TGCGCCAGCAGCCAAGATCCAGCAGGGACTACAACTAATGAAAAACTGTTTTTT
TRBD2,TRBJ2-1,few,TRBV6-2/TRBV6-3,CASSPGTSVTLTGQFF,TGTGCCAGCAGTCCCGGGACTAGCGTCACGCTCACGGGGCAGTTCTTC
.,TRBJ1-1,few,TRBV12-3/TRBV12-4,CASTQAGRGGWNTEAFF,TGTGCCAGCACCCAGGCGGGGAGGGGGGGGTGGAACACTGAAGCTTTCTTT
.,TRBJ1-6,few,TRBV5-6,CASSLVGSNSPLHF,TGTGCCAGCAGCTTGGTGGGATCTAATTCACCCCTCCACTTT
.,TRBJ2-5,many,TRBV7-2,CASSFAGGQETQYF,TGTGCCAGCAGCTTTGCTGGGGGACAAGAGACCCAGTACTTC
TRBD1,TRBJ1-1,many,TRBV28,CASSLRDSQAFF,TGTGCCAGCAGTTTACGGGACAGCCAAGCTTTCTTT
TRBD2,TRBJ2-7,many,TRBV7-2,CASSVGLSAGVAEQYF,TGTGCCAGCAGCGTAGGGCTATCTGCGGGAGTAGCTGAGCAGTACTTC
.,TRBJ2-5,many,TRBV29-1,CSVTTGTGGEKTQYF,TGCAGCGTTACCACAGGGACTGGAGGGGAAAAGACCCAGTACTTC
.,TRBJ1-5,many,TRBV12-3/TRBV12-4,CASRGQTGNQPQHF,TGTGCCAGCAGGGGTCAAACAGGCAATCAGCCCCAGCATTTT
.,TRBJ2-2,.,TRBV4-2,CASSQRAAGWGTGELFF,TGTGCCAGCAGCCAACGGGCGGCGGGATGGGGCACCGGGGAGCTGTTTTTT
.,TRBJ2-5,many,TRBV7-2,CASSLVRGHGAETQYF,TGTGCCAGCAGCTTAGTCCGGGGCCATGGGGCGGAGACCCAGTACTTC
TRBD1,TRBJ2-2,many,TRBV6-1,CASSAPAGGLVGELFF,TGTGCCAGCAGCGCCCCTGCAGGGGGCCTTGTCGGGGAGCTGTTTTTT
TRBD1,TRBJ2-3,.,TRBV19,CASSMTGTDTQYF,TGTGCCAGTAGTATGACAGGGACAGATACGCAGTATTTT
.,TRBJ1-2,few,TRBV10-3,CAISEMGPGRGYTF,TGTGCCATCAGTGAGATGGGCCCCGGTCGTGGCTACACCTTC
.,TRBJ2-1,many,TRBV10-3,CAIQLQGGGPSEQFF,TGTGCCATCCAACTACAGGGGGGAGGGCCAAGTGAGCAGTTCTTC
.,TRBJ1-5,many,TRBV7-2,CASTLGGNNQPQHF,TGTGCCAGCACCCTTGGCGGGAACAATCAGCCCCAGCATTTT
TRBD2,TRBJ2-7,.,TRBV20-1,CSAGTGTSTHEQYF,TGCAGTGCTGGCACCGGGACTAGTACCCACGAGCAGTACTTC
.,TRBJ1-1,many,TRBV6-5,CASSSLTGLREAFF,TGTGCCAGCAGTTCTCTGACAGGCCTTAGGGAAGCTTTCTTT
.,TRBJ2-7,many,TRBV9,CASSPQGHAMLYEQYF,TGTGCCAGCAGCCCCCAGGGCCACGCAATGCTCTACGAGCAGTACTTC
.,TRBJ2-3,many,TRBV7-9,CASSYENTQYF,TGTGCCAGCAGCTACGAAAATACGCAGTATTTT
TRBD2,TRBJ2-1,many,TRBV20-1,CSARDRRLAGIFGEQFF,TGCAGTGCTAGAGATCGCAGACTAGCGGGAATTTTCGGTGAGCAGTTCTTC
.,TRBJ2-1,many,TRBV12-3/TRBV12-4,CASSLEFGWKEQFF,TGTGCCAGCAGCCTGGAGTTCGGGTGGAAGGAGCAGTTCTTC
.,TRBJ2-1,many,TRBV10-3,CAISFGTSPYNEQFF,TGTGCCATCAGCTTCGGTACAAGCCCCTACAATGAGCAGTTCTTC
TRBD1,TRBJ2-6,few,TRBV20-1,CSAPGGTGGTGANVLTF,TGCAGTGCCCCGGGGGGGACAGGGGGCACTGGGGCCAACGTCCTGACTTTC
.,TRBJ2-2,many,TRBV4-3,CASSQRGLAGGTGELFF,TGCGCCAGCAGCCAAAGGGGGCTAGCGGGCGGTACCGGGGAGCTGTTTTTT
.,TRBJ1-1,few,TRBV2,CASSEDFGTAPKAFF,TGTGCCAGCAGTGAAGACTTTGGGACCGCGCCGAAAGCTTTCTTT